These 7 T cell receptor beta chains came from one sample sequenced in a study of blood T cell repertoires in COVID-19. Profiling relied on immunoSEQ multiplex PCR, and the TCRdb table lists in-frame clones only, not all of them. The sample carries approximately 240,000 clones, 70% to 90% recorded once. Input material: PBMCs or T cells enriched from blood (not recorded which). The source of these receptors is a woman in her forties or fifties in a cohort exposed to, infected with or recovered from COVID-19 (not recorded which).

The CDR3 sequence is CASSRNRATEAFF. CDR3 nucleotides: TGTGCCAGCAGCCGAAACAGGGCCACTGAAGCTTTCTTT. The chain couples TRBV11-2 to TRBJ1-1; TRBD1 might be the D (6 bases). Per germline, CDR1 SGHAT and CDR2 FQNNGV. The CDR3 spans 13 residues. Trimming stripped 5 bases from V and 4 bases from J, with 11 bases between. Full variable domain (outside the CDR3, taken from reference TRBV11-2 and TRBJ1-1): EAGVAQSPRYKIIEKRQSVAFWCNPISGHATLYWYQQILGQGPKLLIQFQNNGVVDDSQLPKDRFSAERLKGVDSTLKIQPAKLEDSAVYLCASSRNRATEAFFGQGTRLTVV.

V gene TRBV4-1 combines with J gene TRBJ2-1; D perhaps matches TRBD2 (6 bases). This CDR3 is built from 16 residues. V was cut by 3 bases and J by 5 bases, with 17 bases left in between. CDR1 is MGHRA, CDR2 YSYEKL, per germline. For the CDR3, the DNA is TGCGCCAGCAGCCATGATAGGCGGGGAGGTCACAATGAGCAGTTCTTC. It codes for CASSHDRRGGHNEQFF.

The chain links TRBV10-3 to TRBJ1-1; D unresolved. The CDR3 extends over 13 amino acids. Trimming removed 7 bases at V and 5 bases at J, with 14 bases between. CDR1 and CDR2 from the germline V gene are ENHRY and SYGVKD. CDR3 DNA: TGTGCCATCATGAACAATGAATGGACTGAAGCTTTCTTT. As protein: CAIMNNEWTEAFF.

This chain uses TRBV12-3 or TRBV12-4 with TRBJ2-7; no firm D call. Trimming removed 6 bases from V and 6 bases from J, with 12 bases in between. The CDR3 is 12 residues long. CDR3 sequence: CASSPGVGEQYF. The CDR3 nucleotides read TGTGCCAGCAGCCCCGGAGTAGGCGAGCAGTACTTC.

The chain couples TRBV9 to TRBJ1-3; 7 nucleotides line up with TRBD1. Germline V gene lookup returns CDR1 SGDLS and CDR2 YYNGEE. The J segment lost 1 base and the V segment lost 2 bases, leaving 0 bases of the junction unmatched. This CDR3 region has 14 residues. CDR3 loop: CASSVTGSGNTIYF. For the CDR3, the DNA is TGTGCCAGCAGCGTGACAGGGTCTGGAAACACCATATATTTT. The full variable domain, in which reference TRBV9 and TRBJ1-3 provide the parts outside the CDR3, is DSGVTQTPKHLITATGQRVTLRCSPRSGDLSVYWYQQSLDQGLQFLIQYYNGEERAKGNILERFSAQQFPDLHSELNLSSLELGDSALYFCASSVTGSGNTIYFGEGSWLTVV.

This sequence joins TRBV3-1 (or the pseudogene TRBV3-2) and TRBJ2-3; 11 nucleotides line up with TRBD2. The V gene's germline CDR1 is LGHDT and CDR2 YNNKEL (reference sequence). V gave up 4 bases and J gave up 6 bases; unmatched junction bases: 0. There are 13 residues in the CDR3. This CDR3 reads CASSRTSGDTQYF. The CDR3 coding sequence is TGTGCCAGCAGCCGGACTAGCGGGGATACGCAGTATTTT.

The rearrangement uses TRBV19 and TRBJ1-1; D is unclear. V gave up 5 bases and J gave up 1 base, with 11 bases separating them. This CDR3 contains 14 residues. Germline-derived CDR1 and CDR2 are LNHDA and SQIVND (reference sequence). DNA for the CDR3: TGTGCCAGTAGTGCCCGAGGGTGGAACACTGAAGCTTTCTTT. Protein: CASSARGWNTEAFF.